What follows are 10 T cell receptor beta chains derived from one specimen sequenced in a study of CD8 T cells in ankylosing spondylitis. Whole-study findings and limits: There was a TCR beta motif, made of roughly eight highly homologous variants, that appeared characteristic of ankylosing spondylitis blood.

These TCRs are of unknown antigen specificity. Each CDR3 protein gets one entry after TCRdb re-called the 5' RACE reads with MiXCR. The sample lists approximately 400,000 distinct CDR3 sequences, 15% to 20% seen once, with approximately 0.97% in the top ten. Sequencing was performed on blood, either unsorted or a sorted T cell fraction (not recorded which). Receptor source: a male donor with ankylosing spondylitis.

The rearrangement joins TRBV11-3 to TRBJ2-3; D not certain. Trimming shortened V by 0 bases and J by 6 bases, and 7 bases separated the two germline ends. The CDR3 totals 13 residues. The germline CDR1 and CDR2 sequences are SGHNT and YENEEA. Here the CDR3 reads CASSLDVGDTQYF. For the CDR3, the DNA is TGTGCCAGCAGCTTAGACGTGGGGGATACGCAGTATTTT.

The genes are TRBV6-5 and TRBJ1-1; 8 positions agree with TRBD1. The trim removed 6 bases at V and 11 bases at J, leaving 8 bases unmatched. The CDR3 contains 12 residues. Per the germline V gene, CDR1 is MNHEY and CDR2 is SVGAGI. The CDR3 nucleotides read TGTGCCAGCAGAGGACAGGGCGGGTCGGCTTTCTTT. Translation gives CASRGQGGSAFF.

This clonotype was counted only a few times. The chain combines TRBV11-2 with TRBJ2-3, with D hard to call. The CDR3 length is 15 residues. Germline CDR1 and CDR2: SGHAT and FQNNGV. V lost 1 base and J 1 base, leaving 9 bases between the germline ends. CDR3 sequence reads: CASSLGQKGTDTQYF. The CDR3 bases are TGTGCCAGCAGCTTAGGCCAGAAAGGCACAGATACGCAGTATTTT.

This clonotype was seen ten or more times. The chain uses TRBV20-1 and TRBJ2-1, with D perhaps TRBD2 (5 bases). The V gene's germline CDR1 is DFQATT and CDR2 SNEGSKA (reference sequence). This CDR3 is 14 amino acids long. V was pared by 6 bases and J by 9 bases, with 21 bases between. The CDR3 loop reads CSAPVRALLSEQFF. The CDR3 nucleotides are TGCAGTGCCCCAGTGAGGGCCCTTCTGAGTGAGCAGTTCTTC.

The V and J genes are TRBV5-1 and TRBJ2-5; 8 nucleotides match TRBD1. This CDR3 contains 14 residues. The ends lost 4 bases at V and 5 bases at J; junction bases unmatched: 7. In germline, CDR1 is SGHRS, CDR2 YFSETQ. The CDR3 bases are TGCGCCAGCAGCGTGACAGGGGTTCGTGAGACCCAGTACTTC. It translates to CASSVTGVRETQYF. Supplemented by reference TRBV5-1 and TRBJ2-5, the full variable domain reads KAGVTQTPRYLIKTRGQQVTLSCSPISGHRSVSWYQQTPGQGLQFLFEYFSETQRNKGNFPGRFSGRQFSNSRSEMNVSTLELGDSALYLCASSVTGVRETQYFGPGTRLLVL.

This clonotype was counted at least ten times. V is TRBV12-3 or TRBV12-4 and J is TRBJ2-2; D not certain. V was clipped by 8 bases and J by 0 bases, with 7 bases between them. CDR3 length: 13 residues. CDR3 residues: CASEWANTGELFF. The CDR3 DNA reads TGTGCCAGCGAGTGGGCGAACACCGGGGAGCTGTTTTTT.

This clonotype showed up just a few times. This sequence joins TRBV20-1 and TRBJ1-3; 10 bases align to TRBD1. V trimming: 0 bases; J trimming: 2 bases; junction bases outside the gene matches: 1. The CDR3 is made up of 15 amino acids. Germline V gene lookup returns CDR1 DFQATT and CDR2 SNEGSKA (reference sequence). DNA of the CDR3: TGCAGTGCTAGAGATGGACAGGGGGCTGGAAACACCATATATTTT. It codes for CSARDGQGAGNTIYF.

This clonotype was found many times. V is TRBV4-2 and J is TRBJ1-2; TRBD1 might be the D (5 bases). Looked up from germline, CDR1 is LGHNA and CDR2 is YNFKEQ. With 3 bases removed from V and 3 bases from J, the gap between germline ends came to 11 bases. The CDR3 sequence is 14 residues long. CDR3 sequence: CASSQGRSDYGYTF. The CDR3 region has the DNA TGTGCCAGCAGCCAGGGGCGTTCGGACTATGGCTACACCTTC.

This clonotype was observed at least ten times. The chain has TRBV4-2 and TRBJ1-4; D gene uncertain. CDR3 length: 14 amino acids. Germline V CDR1 and CDR2: LGHNA, YNFKEQ. V was trimmed by 8 bases and J by 8 bases, leaving 18 bases between them. CDR3 region: CASGPQLETEKLFF. CDR3 coding DNA: TGTGCCAGCGGACCGCAGCTCGAGACCGAAAAACTGTTTTTT.

The V gene is TRBV7-3, the J gene TRBJ2-3; the D gene is possibly TRBD1 (6 bases). The CDR3 contains 13 residues. Germline V gives CDR1 SGHTA, CDR2 FQGTGA. V was pared by 4 bases and J by 8 bases, with 13 bases between. The CDR3 reads CASSYLQGGTQYF. The CDR3 coding sequence is TGTGCCAGCAGCTACCTACAGGGTGGTACGCAGTATTTT.